This T cell receptor beta chain is drawn from a study of tumor-infiltrating lymphocytes in primary liver carcinoma. Unsorted bulk tissue (roughly 19-31 mg) underwent RNA and DNA co-extraction. CDR1 and CDR2 (germline): SNHLY, FYNNEI. The CDR3 sequence is 14 residues long. V lost 8 bases and J 5 bases, leaving 16 bases between the germline ends. A constant-region primer primed TCR beta cDNA synthesis from about 0.45 ug of total RNA. ARM-PCR was slightly modified, and three nested multiplex PCR rounds with it gave rise to the TCR beta libraries. Primers for the first two PCR rounds were TRBV1-TRBV30 forward primers and a C-beta reverse primer (roughly 10 cycles per round). TCRdb used MiXCR to reprocess the multiplex PCR reads, holding one entry per CDR3 protein. The sample shows around 71,000 distinct CDR3 sequences, 60% to 80% of them seen only once.

The chain couples TRBV2 to TRBJ2-4; possibly TRBD1 or TRBD2 for D (6 bases each). Input material: liver tumor tissue from sampling region 4. Subset here: tumor region T4, right-lateral pole. This clonotype originated in a woman aged 55-69 years with primary liver carcinoma and hepatitis B virus infection. The CDR3 nucleotides read TGTGCCAGCTGGGCCGGGGGCGGGGAAAACATTCAGTACTTC. Amino acids: CASWAGGGENIQYF.